This is a list of T cell receptor beta chains from one sample in a study of T cell changes during pregnancy in multiple sclerosis. Repertoires were generated with immunoSEQ multiplex PCR, while TCRdb's copy carries only in-frame clones and drops some. The sample includes approximately 46,000 clones, approximately 89% of them seen just once. The specimen was CD8+ T cells from peripheral blood mononuclear cells, collected in the second trimester of pregnancy. These receptors originate from a female donor with multiple sclerosis, enrolled in a pregnancy study. The CDR3 runs from the conserved cysteine through the conserved F or W. A D gene is named only where the DNA matches it firmly. Only part of the rows carry a size: once, few, many, or a class if the clone is expanded.

CDR3 DNA	CDR3 protein	D gene	J gene	clone size	V gene
TGTGCCAGCAGTGACCGGCAGGGGGGCACAGATACGCAGTATTTT	CASSDRQGGTDTQYF	TRBD1	TRBJ2-3	-	TRBV2
TGTGCCAGCAGCTTAGTACAGCGCACAGATACGCAGTATTTT	CASSLVQRTDTQYF	-	TRBJ2-3	-	TRBV11-2
TGTGCCAGCAGCCAATTTTTTGGCGCGGGGGAAAAACTGTTTTTT	CASSQFFGAGEKLFF	-	TRBJ1-4	once	TRBV14
TGTGCCAGTAGTATGAGGCTAGCGGAAACTAGCACAGATACGCAGTATTTT	CASSMRLAETSTDTQYF	TRBD2	TRBJ2-3	-	TRBV19
TGTGCCAGCAGCTCGACAGTACCTACTGAAGCTTTCTTT	CASSSTVPTEAFF	-	TRBJ1-1	-	TRBV9
TGTGCCAGCAGCTTAGGGCGGGGGAGGGGGGATACGCAGTATTTT	CASSLGRGRGDTQYF	-	TRBJ2-3	-	TRBV7-2
TGTGCCAGTAGTATACTCCTCCAGGGGTCCGCCTACGAGCAGTACTTC	CASSILLQGSAYEQYF	-	TRBJ2-7	-	TRBV19
TGTGCCAGCAGCTTACGGACAGAGCCAAACACTGAAGCTTTCTTT	CASSLRTEPNTEAFF	-	TRBJ1-1	-	TRBV7-6
TGTGCCAGCAGCCTAGGAGGACCCTACGAGCAGTACTTC	CASSLGGPYEQYF	-	TRBJ2-7	-	TRBV7-3
TGTGCCAGCTCCGAGGGGGGGGCCTACGAGCAGTACTTC	CASSEGGAYEQYF	-	TRBJ2-7	-	TRBV18
TGTGCCACCAGCAGAGGAGGGAGGACAGGGCTTAATGAAAAACTGTTTTTT	CATSRGGRTGLNEKLFF	TRBD1	TRBJ1-4	-	TRBV15
TGTGCCAGCAGCCAGCGGACAGGGGGAAGCAATCAGCCCCAGCATTTT	CASSQRTGGSNQPQHF	TRBD1	TRBJ1-5	few	TRBV4-2
TGTGCCAGTTCTTGGCAGGGAGGGTCCTACAATGAGCAGTTCTTC	CASSWQGGSYNEQFF	TRBD2	TRBJ2-1	few	TRBV19
TGTGCCAGCAGAATAGCGGGAGTCTATGAGACCCAGTACTTC	CASRIAGVYETQYF	TRBD2	TRBJ2-5	-	TRBV2
TGTGCCTGGAGTATTACAGAAAACACTGAAGCTTTCTTT	CAWSITENTEAFF	-	TRBJ1-1	-	TRBV30
TGTGCCAGCAGCCTACAGGGGGAAGACACAGATACGCAGTATTTT	CASSLQGEDTDTQYF	TRBD1	TRBJ2-3	-	TRBV7-9
TGTGCCAGCAGCGAGGGACTAGCGGGGTCCTACGAGCAGTACTTC	CASSEGLAGSYEQYF	TRBD2	TRBJ2-7	-	TRBV9
TGTGCCAGCAGTGAACAGGGGTATTCACCCCTCCACTTT	CASSEQGYSPLHF	-	TRBJ1-6	-	TRBV25-1
TGTGCCAGCAGCTTTTCTCCGGGTCAGATGAACACTGAAGCTTTCTTT	CASSFSPGQMNTEAFF	-	TRBJ1-1	-	TRBV7-8
TGTGCTAGTGGTTTGGTATCTTTACGTCGGGGGGCGCGAAATGGCTACACCTTC	CASGLVSLRRGARNGYTF	-	TRBJ1-2	-	TRBV12-5
TGTGCCAGCAGCCCCCCGGGACAGGGTTACGAGCAGTACTTC	CASSPPGQGYEQYF	TRBD1	TRBJ2-7	-	TRBV4-2
TGTGCCAGCAGAGCCGCCGGACAGGCCTACGAGCAGTACTTC	CASRAAGQAYEQYF	TRBD1	TRBJ2-7	-	TRBV6-1
TGTGCCAGTAGTATCCAGGGTTCCTACAATGAGCAGTTCTTC	CASSIQGSYNEQFF	-	TRBJ2-1	once	TRBV19
TGTGCCAGTAGTGGTCAGGGCGGCCAGCCCCAGCATTTT	CASSGQGGQPQHF	-	TRBJ1-5	-	TRBV19
TGTGCCAGCAGCTTGGTCCTCTCGACAGGGCCGAACACTGAAGCTTTCTTT	CASSLVLSTGPNTEAFF	TRBD1	TRBJ1-1	-	TRBV5-4
TGTGCCAGCAGTTCACGAGAGGGCTACGAGCAGTACTTC	CASSSREGYEQYF	-	TRBJ2-7	-	TRBV28
TGTGCCAGCTCACCGGGACAGGCTAACTATGGCTACACCTTC	CASSPGQANYGYTF	TRBD1	TRBJ1-2	-	TRBV18
TGTGCCAGCAGCTCCCCGGGAGGCGCAAAAGAAGCTTTCTTT	CASSSPGGAKEAFF	-	TRBJ1-1	-	TRBV5-6
TGTGCCAGCAGCTTCCCCTCGACAGGTCGAGGCTACACCTTC	CASSFPSTGRGYTF	-	TRBJ1-2	-	TRBV5-6
TGCGCCAGCAGCCAAGATTTGAGCGGGGGGGCAAATACGCAGTATTTT	CASSQDLSGGANTQYF	TRBD2	TRBJ2-3	once	TRBV4-3
TGCAGCGTTGTAGGGGGGGACCGCTCCTACGAGCAGTACTTC	CSVVGGDRSYEQYF	-	TRBJ2-7	few	TRBV29-1
TGTGCCAGCAGCTTATCAGGGACTGAAGCTTTCTTT	CASSLSGTEAFF	-	TRBJ1-1	-	TRBV7-2
TGCGCCAGCAGCCAAGAGGGACTAGCGGGGGATTCGTACAATGAGCAGTTCTTC	CASSQEGLAGDSYNEQFF	TRBD2	TRBJ2-1	many	TRBV4-3
TGTGCCAGTAGTAGTAACAGGGGGCCCTACTCACCCCTCCACTTT	CASSSNRGPYSPLHF	TRBD1	TRBJ1-6	-	TRBV19
TGTGCCAGCAGTCCGAGGGTGTGGGCCCACTACGAGCAGTACTTC	CASSPRVWAHYEQYF	-	TRBJ2-7	-	TRBV5-6
TGTGCTAGTGGTTTGGCCCTGGGGGGGGGCGTAGGTAATACGCAGTATTTT	CASGLALGGGVGNTQYF	-	TRBJ2-3	-	TRBV12-5
TGTGCCTCGGCCGACAAGTCTGGAAACACCATATATTTT	CASADKSGNTIYF	-	TRBJ1-3	-	TRBV5-5
TGTGCCAGCAGCCCGGCGGCGACCTACGAGCAGTACTTC	CASSPAATYEQYF	-	TRBJ2-7	-	TRBV7-2
TGTGCCAGCAGCCCTTTCCAGGGGAGCACAGATACGCAGTATTTT	CASSPFQGSTDTQYF	-	TRBJ2-3	once	TRBV7-3
TGTGCCAGCAGCTCGGGGAAGAATAGCAATCAGCCCCAGCATTTT	CASSSGKNSNQPQHF	-	TRBJ1-5	-	TRBV5-5
TGTGCCACCAGCAGAGATAGGCAGGGGGCTAACACCATATATTTT	CATSRDRQGANTIYF	TRBD1	TRBJ1-3	-	TRBV15
TGTGCCAGCAGTCGGGGGACAGGGGTGGAGAATGAGCAGTTCTTC	CASSRGTGVENEQFF	TRBD1	TRBJ2-1	-	TRBV6-5
TGTGCCAGCAGCGTAGAGGGGTCGAGCTCCTACAATGAGCAGTTCTTC	CASSVEGSSSYNEQFF	-	TRBJ2-1	-	TRBV9
TGTGCCAGCAGCGTGGGGGGATCGGGGGGTCTGGATACGCAGTATTTT	CASSVGGSGGLDTQYF	TRBD2	TRBJ2-3	-	TRBV9
TGTGCCAGCAGCGTGGGGGGGCAGAACACCATATATTTT	CASSVGGQNTIYF	-	TRBJ1-3	-	TRBV9
TGCGCCAGCAGCCAAGCCGGGGGGGAAGATGGCTACACCTTC	CASSQAGGEDGYTF	-	TRBJ1-2	-	TRBV4-3
TGTGCCAGCCACACCTCTAGCGGGGGCACAGATACGCAGTATTTT	CASHTSSGGTDTQYF	TRBD2	TRBJ2-3	-	TRBV6-6